This note documents a single TCR beta chain sequence. What it binds is not known. V lost 4 bases and J 11 bases, leaving 17 bases between the germline ends. Germline V lookup: CDR1 LNHDA, CDR2 SQIVND (reference sequence). There are 13 residues in the CDR3. This record belongs to a study of a mutant IDH1 vaccine in newly diagnosed glioma. Whole-study context: The treated population exhibited a male proportion of roughly 62%, a female proportion of about 38%, and a mean age of roughly 41 years. Study-wide results and limits: Changes to the top peripheral T cell clonotypes appeared unrelated to pseudoprogression.

Sequencing used immunoSEQ multiplex PCR; TCRdb keeps in-frame clones, though not all of them. The profile shows tens of thousands of clones, 86% of them singletons. Time point denoted: week 35, safety follow-up. Topical imiquimod accompanied each vaccine dose, which consisted of 300 ug of mutant IDH1 20-mer peptide. The source is a man aged 35 to 55 with glioma. The sample here was PBMCs, taken from a glioma patient whose treatment included an IDH1 peptide vaccine. The genes are TRBV19 and TRBJ1-1; D perhaps matches TRBD1 (5 bases). The CDR3 nucleotides read TGTGCCAGTAGTACCACGACGGGGGTTTACGCTTTCTTT. This encodes CASSTTTGVYAFF.